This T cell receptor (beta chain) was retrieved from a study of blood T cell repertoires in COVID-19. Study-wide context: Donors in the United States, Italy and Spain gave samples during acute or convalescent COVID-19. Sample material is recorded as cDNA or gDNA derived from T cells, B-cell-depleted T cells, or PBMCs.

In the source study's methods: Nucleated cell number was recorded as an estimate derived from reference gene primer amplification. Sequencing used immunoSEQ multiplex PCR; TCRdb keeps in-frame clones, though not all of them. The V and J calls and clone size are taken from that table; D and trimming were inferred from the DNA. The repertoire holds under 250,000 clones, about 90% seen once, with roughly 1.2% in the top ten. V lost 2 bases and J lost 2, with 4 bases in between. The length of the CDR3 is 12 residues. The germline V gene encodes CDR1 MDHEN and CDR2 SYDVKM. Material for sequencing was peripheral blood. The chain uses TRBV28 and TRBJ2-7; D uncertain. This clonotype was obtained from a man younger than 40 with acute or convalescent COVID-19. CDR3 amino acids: CASSLPAYEQYF. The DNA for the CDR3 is TGTGCCAGCAGTTTACCAGCCTACGAGCAGTACTTC. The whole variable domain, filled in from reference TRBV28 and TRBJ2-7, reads DVKVTQSSRYLVKRTGEKVFLECVQDMDHENMFWYRQDPGLGLRLIYFSYDVKMKEKGDIPEGYSVSREKKERFSLILESASTNQTSMYLCASSLPAYEQYFGPGTRLTVT.